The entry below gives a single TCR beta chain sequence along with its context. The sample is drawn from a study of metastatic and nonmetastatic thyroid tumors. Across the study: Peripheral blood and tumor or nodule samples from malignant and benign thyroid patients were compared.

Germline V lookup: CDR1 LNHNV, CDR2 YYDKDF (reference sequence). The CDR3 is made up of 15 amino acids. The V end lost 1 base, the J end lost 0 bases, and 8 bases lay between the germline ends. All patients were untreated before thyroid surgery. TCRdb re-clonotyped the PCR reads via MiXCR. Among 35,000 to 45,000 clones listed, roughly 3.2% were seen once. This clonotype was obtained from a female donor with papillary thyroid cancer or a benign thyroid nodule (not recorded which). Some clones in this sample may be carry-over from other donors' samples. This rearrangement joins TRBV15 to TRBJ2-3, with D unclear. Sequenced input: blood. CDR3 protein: CATSRVSPSTDTQYF. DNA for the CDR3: TGTGCCACCAGCAGAGTATCACCTAGCACAGATACGCAGTATTTT.